These T cell receptor beta chains were read from a single sample in a study of cytomegalovirus exposure and HLA in healthy donors. Only in-frame clones appear in the TCRdb table, and some are missing; sequencing was by immunoSEQ multiplex PCR. Its listing shows 50,000 or so clones. The sample comprised PBMCs. The receptor set was obtained from a woman aged 18 to 35 in good health and CMV-seronegative. Both conserved end residues are part of each CDR3.

v_call: TRBV2; j_call: TRBJ2-3; cdr3_aa: CASSTFLRGDTQYF
v_call: TRBV2; j_call: TRBJ1-5; cdr3_aa: CASSVSGRHQPQHF
v_call: TRBV5-1; j_call: TRBJ1-2; cdr3_aa: CASSSTGGGDYGYTF
v_call: TRBV11-3; j_call: TRBJ2-1; cdr3_aa: CASSLGRRYNEQFF
v_call: TRBV5-1; j_call: TRBJ1-2; cdr3_aa: CASSLAGGSANYGYTF
v_call: TRBV5-1; j_call: TRBJ2-1; cdr3_aa: CASSLFGTSGYNEQFF
v_call: TRBV7-2; j_call: TRBJ2-7; cdr3_aa: CASTRVAVRGEQYF
v_call: TRBV29-1; j_call: TRBJ2-7; cdr3_aa: CSVVAGYEQYF
v_call: TRBV28; j_call: TRBJ1-2; cdr3_aa: CASSSTGLLYGYTF
v_call: TRBV5-1; j_call: TRBJ2-7; cdr3_aa: CASSDSFYEQYF
v_call: TRBV18; j_call: TRBJ2-7; cdr3_aa: CASSPASTSSYEQYF
v_call: TRBV6-5; j_call: TRBJ1-5; cdr3_aa: CASSYSAFSNQPQHF
v_call: TRBV5-6; j_call: TRBJ2-5; cdr3_aa: CASSLEPAGQDKETQYF
v_call: TRBV6-1; j_call: TRBJ1-2; cdr3_aa: CASRQEDGYTF
v_call: TRBV10-1; j_call: TRBJ1-4; cdr3_aa: CASSTGPHEKLFF
v_call: TRBV4-2; j_call: TRBJ2-1; cdr3_aa: CASSQPLAGYYNEQFF
v_call: TRBV23-1; j_call: TRBJ2-7; cdr3_aa: CASSLRVAGGGYEQYF
v_call: TRBV12-5; j_call: TRBJ2-2; cdr3_aa: CASGLTGAWGNTGELFF
v_call: TRBV5-1; j_call: TRBJ1-5; cdr3_aa: CASSRDRGEPQHF
v_call: TRBV10-2; j_call: TRBJ2-2; cdr3_aa: CASKGQTPGELFF
v_call: TRBV2; j_call: TRBJ1-1; cdr3_aa: CASSEWNSNYNTEAFF
v_call: TRBV2; j_call: TRBJ1-2; cdr3_aa: CASSEATGTNYGYTF
v_call: TRBV6-5; j_call: TRBJ1-4; cdr3_aa: CASSSRRTADNEKLFF
v_call: TRBV28; j_call: TRBJ2-3; cdr3_aa: CASSSAPARADTQYF
v_call: TRBV4-2; j_call: TRBJ1-2; cdr3_aa: CASSQATGTLNYGYTF
v_call: TRBV9; j_call: TRBJ2-3; cdr3_aa: CASSVWPAGTDTQYF
v_call: TRBV11-3; j_call: TRBJ2-5; cdr3_aa: CASSLGERKTQYF
v_call: TRBV6-5; j_call: TRBJ1-5; cdr3_aa: CASKQGSNQPQHF
v_call: TRBV28; j_call: TRBJ1-2; cdr3_aa: CASSLWDRYGYTF
v_call: TRBV5-1; j_call: TRBJ1-2; cdr3_aa: CASSRTGTGNYGYTF
v_call: TRBV11-2; j_call: TRBJ1-1; cdr3_aa: CASSSGQGNTEAFF
v_call: TRBV19; j_call: TRBJ2-2; cdr3_aa: CASSTRQGAGELFF
v_call: TRBV7-8; j_call: TRBJ1-3; cdr3_aa: CASSTGSGNTIYF
v_call: TRBV10-3; j_call: TRBJ1-1; cdr3_aa: CAISAAGQTMNTEAFF
v_call: TRBV5-6; j_call: TRBJ1-4; cdr3_aa: CASRKSTEANEKLFF
v_call: TRBV15; j_call: TRBJ2-4; cdr3_aa: CATSREGRDIQYF
v_call: TRBV5-1; j_call: TRBJ2-1; cdr3_aa: CASSLGRDGNEQFF